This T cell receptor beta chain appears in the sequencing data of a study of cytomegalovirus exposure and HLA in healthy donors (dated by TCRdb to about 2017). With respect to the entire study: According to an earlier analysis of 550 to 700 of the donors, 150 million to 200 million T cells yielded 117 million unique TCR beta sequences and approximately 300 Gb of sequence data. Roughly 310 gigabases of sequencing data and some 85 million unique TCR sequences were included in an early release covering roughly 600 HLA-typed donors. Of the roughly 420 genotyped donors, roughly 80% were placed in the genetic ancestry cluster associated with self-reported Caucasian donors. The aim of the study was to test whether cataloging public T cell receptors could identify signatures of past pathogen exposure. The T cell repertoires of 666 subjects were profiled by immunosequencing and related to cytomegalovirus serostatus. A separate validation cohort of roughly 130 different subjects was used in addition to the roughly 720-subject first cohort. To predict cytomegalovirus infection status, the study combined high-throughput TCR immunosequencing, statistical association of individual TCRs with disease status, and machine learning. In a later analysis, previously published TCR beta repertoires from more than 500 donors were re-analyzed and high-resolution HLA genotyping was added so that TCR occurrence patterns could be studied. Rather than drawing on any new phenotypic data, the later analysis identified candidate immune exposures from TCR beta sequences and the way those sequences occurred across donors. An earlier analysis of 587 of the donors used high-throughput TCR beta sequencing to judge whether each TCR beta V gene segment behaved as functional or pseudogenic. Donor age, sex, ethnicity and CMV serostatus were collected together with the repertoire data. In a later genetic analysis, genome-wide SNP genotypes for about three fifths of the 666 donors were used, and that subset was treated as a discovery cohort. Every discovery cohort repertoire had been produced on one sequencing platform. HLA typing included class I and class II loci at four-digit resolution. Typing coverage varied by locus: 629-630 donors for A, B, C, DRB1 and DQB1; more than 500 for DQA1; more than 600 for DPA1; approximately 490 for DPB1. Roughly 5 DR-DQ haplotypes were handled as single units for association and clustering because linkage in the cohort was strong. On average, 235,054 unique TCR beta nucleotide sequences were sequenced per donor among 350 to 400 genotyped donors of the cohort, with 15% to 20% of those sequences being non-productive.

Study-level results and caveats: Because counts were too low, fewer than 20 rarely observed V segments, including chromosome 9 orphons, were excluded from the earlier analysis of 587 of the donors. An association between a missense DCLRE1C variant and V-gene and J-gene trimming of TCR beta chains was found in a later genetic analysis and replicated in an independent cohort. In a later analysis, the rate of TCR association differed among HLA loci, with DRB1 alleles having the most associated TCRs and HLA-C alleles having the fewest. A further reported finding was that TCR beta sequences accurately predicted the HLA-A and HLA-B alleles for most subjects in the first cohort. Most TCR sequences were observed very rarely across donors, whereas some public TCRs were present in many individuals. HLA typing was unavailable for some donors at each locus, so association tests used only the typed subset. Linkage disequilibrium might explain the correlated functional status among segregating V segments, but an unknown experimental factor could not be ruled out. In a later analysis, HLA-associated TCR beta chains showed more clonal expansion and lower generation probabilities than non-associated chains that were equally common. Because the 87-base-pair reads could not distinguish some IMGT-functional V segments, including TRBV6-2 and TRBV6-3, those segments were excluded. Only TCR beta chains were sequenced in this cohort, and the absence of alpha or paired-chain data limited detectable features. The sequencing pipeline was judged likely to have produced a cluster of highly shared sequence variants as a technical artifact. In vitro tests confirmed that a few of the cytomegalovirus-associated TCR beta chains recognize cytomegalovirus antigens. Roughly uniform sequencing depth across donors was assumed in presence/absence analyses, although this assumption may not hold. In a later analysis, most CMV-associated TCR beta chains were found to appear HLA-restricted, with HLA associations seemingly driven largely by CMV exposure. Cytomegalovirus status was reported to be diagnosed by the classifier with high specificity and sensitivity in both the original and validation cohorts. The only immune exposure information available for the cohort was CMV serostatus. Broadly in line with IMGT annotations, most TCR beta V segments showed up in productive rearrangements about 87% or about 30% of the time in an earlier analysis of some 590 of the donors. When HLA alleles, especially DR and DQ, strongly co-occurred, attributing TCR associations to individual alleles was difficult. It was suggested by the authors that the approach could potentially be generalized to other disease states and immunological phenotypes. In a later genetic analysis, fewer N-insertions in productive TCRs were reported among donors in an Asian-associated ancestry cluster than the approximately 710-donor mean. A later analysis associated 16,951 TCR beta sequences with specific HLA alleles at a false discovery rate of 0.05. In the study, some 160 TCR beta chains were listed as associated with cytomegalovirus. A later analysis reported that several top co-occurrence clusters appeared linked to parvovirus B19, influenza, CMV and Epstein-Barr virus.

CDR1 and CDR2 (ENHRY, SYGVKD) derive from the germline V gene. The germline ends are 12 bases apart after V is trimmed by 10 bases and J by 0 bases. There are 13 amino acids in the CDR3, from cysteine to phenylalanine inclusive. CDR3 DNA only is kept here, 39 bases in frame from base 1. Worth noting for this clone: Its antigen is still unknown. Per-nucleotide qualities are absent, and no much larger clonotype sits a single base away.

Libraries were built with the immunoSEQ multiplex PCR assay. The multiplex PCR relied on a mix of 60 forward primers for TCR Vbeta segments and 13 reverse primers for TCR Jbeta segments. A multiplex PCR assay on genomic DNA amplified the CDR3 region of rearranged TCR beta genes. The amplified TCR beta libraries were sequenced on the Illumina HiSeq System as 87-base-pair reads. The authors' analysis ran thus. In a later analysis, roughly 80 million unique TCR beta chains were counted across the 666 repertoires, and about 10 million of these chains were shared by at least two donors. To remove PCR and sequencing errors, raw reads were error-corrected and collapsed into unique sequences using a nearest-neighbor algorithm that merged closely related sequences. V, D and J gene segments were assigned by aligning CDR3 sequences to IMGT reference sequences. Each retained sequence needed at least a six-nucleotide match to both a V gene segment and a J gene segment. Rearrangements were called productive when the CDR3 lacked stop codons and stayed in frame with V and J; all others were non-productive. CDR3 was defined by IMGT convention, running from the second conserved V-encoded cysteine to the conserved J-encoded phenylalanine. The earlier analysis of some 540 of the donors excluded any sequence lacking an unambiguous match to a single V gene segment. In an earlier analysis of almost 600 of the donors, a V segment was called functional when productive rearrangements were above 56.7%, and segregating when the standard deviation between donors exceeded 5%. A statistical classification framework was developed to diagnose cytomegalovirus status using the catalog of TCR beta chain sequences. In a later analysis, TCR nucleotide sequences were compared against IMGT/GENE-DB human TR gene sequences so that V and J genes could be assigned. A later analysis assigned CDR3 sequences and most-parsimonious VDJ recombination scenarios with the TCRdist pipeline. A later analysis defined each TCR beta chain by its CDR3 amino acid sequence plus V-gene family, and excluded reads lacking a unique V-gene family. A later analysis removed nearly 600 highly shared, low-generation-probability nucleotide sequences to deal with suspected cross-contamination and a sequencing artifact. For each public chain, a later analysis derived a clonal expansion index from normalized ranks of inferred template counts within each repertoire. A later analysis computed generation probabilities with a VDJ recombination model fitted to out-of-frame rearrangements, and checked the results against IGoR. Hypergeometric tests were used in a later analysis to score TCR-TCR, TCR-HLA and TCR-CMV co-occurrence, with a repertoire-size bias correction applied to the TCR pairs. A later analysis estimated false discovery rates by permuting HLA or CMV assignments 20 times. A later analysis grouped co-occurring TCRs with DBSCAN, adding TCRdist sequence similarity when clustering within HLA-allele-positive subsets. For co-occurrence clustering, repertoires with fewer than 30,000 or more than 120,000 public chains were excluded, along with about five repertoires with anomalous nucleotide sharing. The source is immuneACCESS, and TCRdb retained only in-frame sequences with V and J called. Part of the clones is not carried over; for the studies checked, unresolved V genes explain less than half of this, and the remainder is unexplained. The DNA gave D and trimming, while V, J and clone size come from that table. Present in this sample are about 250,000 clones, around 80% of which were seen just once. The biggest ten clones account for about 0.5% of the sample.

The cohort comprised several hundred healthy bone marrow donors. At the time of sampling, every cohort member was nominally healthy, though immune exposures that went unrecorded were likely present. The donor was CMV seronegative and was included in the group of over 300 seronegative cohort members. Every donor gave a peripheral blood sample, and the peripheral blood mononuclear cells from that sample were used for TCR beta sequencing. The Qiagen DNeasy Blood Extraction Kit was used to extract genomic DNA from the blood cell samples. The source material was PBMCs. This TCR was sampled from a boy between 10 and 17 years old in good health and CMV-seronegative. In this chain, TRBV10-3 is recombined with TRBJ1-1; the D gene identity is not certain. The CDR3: CATEGVMNTEAFF. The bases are TGTGCCACCGAGGGTGTCATGAACACTGAAGCTTTCTTT.